These T cell receptor beta chains were read from a single sample in a study of cytomegalovirus exposure and HLA in healthy donors. Data came from immunoSEQ multiplex PCR; TCRdb stores just in-frame clones and leaves some out. The data show around 140,000 clones, roughly 79% seen once. The source material was PBMCs. These receptors were obtained from a woman younger than 35 in good health and CMV-seronegative. The CDR3 runs from the conserved cysteine through the conserved F or W. A D gene is named only where the DNA matches it firmly. The size of a clone is reported for some rows only, either as once, few or many, or as a class for expanded clones.

clone size	D gene	J gene	V gene	CDR3 protein	CDR3 DNA
few	.	TRBJ2-3	TRBV25-1	CASSEGARALGDTQYF	TGTGCCAGCAGTGAGGGGGCAAGGGCTTTGGGAGATACGCAGTATTTT
.	TRBD1	TRBJ1-1	TRBV5-6	CASTSRGRPVTEAFF	TGTGCCAGCACCTCCAGGGGGCGCCCGGTCACTGAAGCTTTCTTT
once	.	TRBJ2-3	TRBV6-5	CAGPREPDTQYF	TGTGCCGGCCCACGGGAGCCGGATACGCAGTATTTT
.	TRBD2	TRBJ2-1	TRBV5-1	CASSHDAGLAGHNEQFF	TGCGCCAGCAGCCACGATGCGGGACTAGCGGGACACAATGAGCAGTTCTTC
.	TRBD1	TRBJ1-2	TRBV2	CASRALQGVQGYGYTF	TGTGCCAGCAGGGCCTTACAGGGGGTACAAGGGTATGGCTACACCTTC
.	TRBD2	TRBJ2-1	TRBV10-3	CAIKEREYDEQFF	TGTGCCATCAAGGAGCGGGAGTATGATGAGCAGTTCTTC
once	.	TRBJ2-7	TRBV5-1	CASSTVPQGEGEQYF	TGCGCCAGCAGCACCGTCCCACAGGGGGAGGGCGAGCAGTACTTC
.	.	TRBJ2-1	TRBV25-1	CASSEWGTYYNEQFF	TGTGCCAGCAGTGAGTGGGGGACTTACTACAATGAGCAGTTCTTC
.	TRBD1	TRBJ1-5	TRBV27	CASKQGQGNQPQHF	TGTGCCAGCAAACAGGGACAGGGAAATCAGCCCCAGCATTTT
.	.	TRBJ1-5	TRBV6-5	CASSSAGIRPQHF	TGTGCCAGCAGTTCTGCAGGGATACGGCCCCAGCATTTT
.	.	TRBJ2-7	TRBV11-2	CASSLQATSYEQYF	TGTGCCAGCAGCTTACAGGCAACTTCCTACGAGCAGTACTTC
.	TRBD1	TRBJ2-7	TRBV27	CASSLSPGTGYAYEQYF	TGTGCCAGCAGTTTATCGCCCGGGACAGGGTACGCCTACGAGCAGTACTTC
.	TRBD2	TRBJ2-7	TRBV20-1	CSAKLAGEQYF	TGCAGTGCTAAGCTAGCGGGGGAGCAGTACTTC
.	.	TRBJ1-1	TRBV2	CASSDLKGSITEAFF	TGTGCCAGCAGTGACCTCAAGGGGTCTATAACTGAAGCTTTCTTT
.	.	TRBJ1-5	TRBV4-2	CASSQDRRDQPQHF	TGTGCCAGCAGCCAAGATCGACGGGATCAGCCCCAGCATTTT
.	.	TRBJ1-5	TRBV5-1	CASSLGARQPQHF	TGCGCCAGCAGCTTGGGGGCCCGTCAGCCCCAGCATTTT
.	.	TRBJ1-2	TRBV4-1	CASSQVGGGFSQGFYGYTF	TGCGCCAGCAGCCAAGTGGGGGGGGGTTTTTCACAGGGATTCTATGGCTACACCTTC
.	TRBD1	TRBJ1-5	TRBV5-1	CASSIYSRPRGRKVFQPQHF	TGCGCCAGCAGCATATACAGCCGGCCCAGGGGGCGGAAGGTTTTTCAGCCCCAGCATTTT
.	TRBD1	TRBJ2-5	TRBV7-9	CASSLRTGGETQYF	TGTGCCAGCAGCTTACGGACAGGTGGGGAGACCCAGTACTTC
few	TRBD1	TRBJ2-5	TRBV30	CAWSVLPDRGLGETQYF	TGTGCCTGGAGTGTACTCCCGGACAGGGGGCTAGGGGAGACCCAGTACTTC
.	TRBD1	TRBJ2-5	TRBV25-1	CASRDRGLWETQYF	TGTGCCAGCCGGGACAGGGGGCTTTGGGAGACCCAGTACTTC
few	.	TRBJ2-7	TRBV19	CASSISGFNEQYF	TGTGCCAGTAGTATATCAGGGTTTAACGAGCAGTACTTC
.	.	TRBJ1-3	TRBV9	CASSLDKDNF	TGTGCCAGCTCCCTGGACAAGGATAATTTT
.	.	TRBJ2-3	TRBV7-8	CASSLEGLAYSTDTQYF	TGTGCCAGCAGCTTAGAGGGTCTAGCGTACAGCACAGATACGCAGTATTTT
.	TRBD1	TRBJ2-7	TRBV5-6	CASSGGTGSYEQYF	TGTGCCAGCAGCGGGGGGACAGGGAGCTACGAGCAGTACTTC
.	TRBD2	TRBJ2-1	TRBV19	CASSKTSGSNYNEQFF	TGTGCCAGTAGTAAGACTAGCGGGAGTAACTACAATGAGCAGTTCTTC
.	.	TRBJ2-5	TRBV5-1	CASSWGGDQETQYF	TGCGCCAGCAGCTGGGGCGGGGACCAAGAGACCCAGTACTTC
.	.	TRBJ2-5	TRBV6-1	CASSNGGRLETQYF	TGTGCCAGCAGTAATGGAGGAAGATTAGAGACCCAGTACTTC
.	TRBD2	TRBJ2-5	TRBV4-1	CASSLTPGTTKETQYF	TGCGCCAGCAGCCTCACCCCCGGGACTACAAAAGAGACCCAGTACTTC
.	.	TRBJ1-5	TRBV5-6	CASSWGGVASNQPQHF	TGTGCCAGCAGCTGGGGCGGAGTCGCTAGCAATCAGCCCCAGCATTTT
.	.	TRBJ2-7	TRBV7-7	CASSLQGGYEQYF	TGTGCCAGCAGCTTACAGGGGGGCTACGAGCAGTACTTC
.	.	TRBJ2-7	TRBV12-5	CASGLVDRIYEQYF	TGTGCTAGTGGTTTGGTGGACAGAATCTACGAGCAGTACTTC
few	.	TRBJ2-7	TRBV21-1	CASSKEGTGGYEQYF	TGTGCCAGCAGCAAAGAGGGGACAGGGGGCTACGAGCAGTACTTC
.	TRBD2	TRBJ2-2	TRBV9	CASSPEAGGPGELFF	TGTGCCAGCAGCCCAGAAGCGGGAGGACCCGGGGAGCTGTTTTTT
.	TRBD1	TRBJ1-2	TRBV5-1	CASSWGQGGGYTF	TGCGCCAGCAGCTGGGGACAGGGTGGCGGCTACACCTTC
.	TRBD1	TRBJ1-2	TRBV6-1	CASSETHGTAYGYTF	TGTGCCAGCAGTGAAACCCACGGGACAGCCTATGGCTACACCTTC
few	TRBD1	TRBJ2-5	TRBV29-1	CSVPGTGKTQYF	TGCAGCGTCCCCGGGACAGGAAAGACCCAGTACTTC
.	TRBD1	TRBJ2-5	TRBV27	CASSSTGDQETQYF	TGTGCCAGCAGCTCAACAGGGGACCAAGAGACCCAGTACTTC
.	.	TRBJ1-4	TRBV6-5	CASRTGNEKLFF	TGTGCCAGCAGGACGGGGAATGAAAAACTGTTTTTT
.	TRBD1	TRBJ1-1	TRBV20-1	CSAGTGAEAFF	TGCAGTGCCGGGACAGGGGCTGAAGCTTTCTTT
.	.	TRBJ1-2	TRBV27	CASTGQGGIGGYTF	TGTGCCAGCACGGGGCAGGGAGGCATAGGAGGCTACACCTTC
.	.	TRBJ1-2	TRBV4-1	CASSQGTGRGGYTF	TGCGCCAGCAGCCAAGGTACAGGGCGCGGTGGCTACACCTTC
.	TRBD1	TRBJ1-2	TRBV19	CASSGHRGGYTF	TGTGCCAGTAGTGGCCACAGGGGGGGCTACACCTTC
.	TRBD1	TRBJ2-3	TRBV5-4	CASSIGQGPQGTQYF	TGTGCCAGCAGCATAGGACAGGGGCCTCAAGGTACGCAGTATTTT
once	TRBD1	TRBJ1-4	TRBV30	CAWSGQGIKLFF	TGTGCCTGGAGTGGACAGGGGATCAAACTGTTTTTT
.	TRBD2	TRBJ2-4	TRBV7-2	CASSFTAGKNIQYF	TGTGCCAGCAGCTTCACAGCGGGAAAAAACATTCAGTACTTC
.	TRBD1	TRBJ1-2	TRBV4-1	CASSQGDRANYGYTF	TGCGCCAGCAGCCAGGGTGACAGGGCTAACTATGGCTACACCTTC
.	TRBD2	TRBJ2-1	TRBV12-5	CASVSGGGNEQFF	TGTGCTAGTGTTTCCGGGGGGGGTAATGAGCAGTTCTTC
.	.	TRBJ1-2	TRBV29-1	CSVEDLAGEGYTF	TGCAGCGTTGAAGATTTGGCAGGGGAAGGCTACACCTTC
.	TRBD2	TRBJ2-7	TRBV10-2	CASSESTGGRRQYF	TGCGCCAGCAGTGAGTCGACGGGAGGAAGAAGGCAGTACTTC
.	TRBD1	TRBJ2-2	TRBV19	CASSIVRDSANTGELFF	TGTGCCAGTAGTATAGTAAGGGACAGTGCGAACACCGGGGAGCTGTTTTTT
.	.	TRBJ2-1	TRBV5-4	CASSWGDRDYNEQFF	TGTGCCAGCAGCTGGGGGGACAGAGATTACAATGAGCAGTTCTTC
.	TRBD1	TRBJ1-2	TRBV27	CASSQTGGPNYGYTF	TGTGCCAGCAGTCAGACAGGGGGCCCTAACTATGGCTACACCTTC
.	TRBD1	TRBJ2-3	TRBV29-1	CSVGQGVPDTQYF	TGCAGCGTTGGACAGGGAGTTCCAGATACGCAGTATTTT
.	TRBD1	TRBJ2-2	TRBV19	CAISRGPTGELFF	TGTGCCATTAGCAGGGGGCCTACCGGGGAGCTGTTTTTT
.	TRBD2	TRBJ2-1	TRBV5-8	CASSFGLAGGDEQFF	TGTGCCAGCAGCTTCGGACTAGCGGGAGGGGATGAGCAGTTCTTC